These 20 T cell receptor beta chains share one sample of origin, sequenced in a study of tumor and adjacent non-tumor tissue in lung cancer. The template was RNA from unsorted bulk tissue. Distant lung tissue was collected more than 3 cm away from the tumor edge. TCRbeta libraries were built with three rounds of nested PCR, modified from ARM-PCR. Via MiXCR, TCRdb re-called the multiplex PCR reads, giving one row per CDR3 protein. The data contain about 100,000 distinct CDR3 sequences, about 62% of them singletons. The sequencing sample was made of distant non-tumor lung tissue. The origin of the receptors is a man aged 25 to 45 with non-small cell lung cancer.

With regard to this clonotype: The CDR3 does not end in the conserved phenylalanine or tryptophan, so this is likely a read error. This chain connects TRBV6-5 to TRBJ1-2, with unresolved D. Germline V gene data show CDR1 as MNHEY and CDR2 as SVGAGI. Trimming cost V 1 base and J 6 bases, with 9 bases left between them. The CDR3 consists of 13 residues. The CDR3 spells CASSYLGIHGYTL. The CDR3 DNA reads as TGTGCCAGCAGTTACTTAGGGATTCATGGCTACACCCTC.

Many counts were recorded for this clonotype. The chain recombines TRBV29-1 with TRBJ2-2, with D hard to call. The CDR3 extends over 14 amino acids. Germline CDR1 is SQVTM and CDR2 is ANQGSEA. V lost 7 bases and J lost 2, with 14 bases in between. For the CDR3, the DNA is TGCAGCGCCGCAGCCCAATCCAACACCGGGGAGCTGTTTTTT. Translated, it gives CSAAAQSNTGELFF.

Of note for this clonotype: A much larger clone differs from this one at a single base, so this may be a read error. CDR3 amino acids: CTSSLLLARVDEQFF. DNA for the CDR3: TGTACCAGCAGCTTATTACTAGCTCGTGTGGATGAGCAGTTCTTC. The chain joins TRBV11-2 to TRBJ2-1, with D possibly being TRBD2 (6 bases). The CDR3 is 15 amino acids. Germline CDR1 SGHAT, CDR2 FQNNGV.

The chain combines TRBV11-3 with TRBJ1-1; D is uncertain. V dropped 9 bases and J dropped 0 bases, with 8 bases sitting between them. Germline V gene data show CDR1 as SGHNT and CDR2 as YENEEA. The CDR3 loop spans 12 amino acids. The CDR3 coding sequence is TGTGCCAGGAGTTTAGTGAACACTGAAGCTTTCTTT. Its protein product is CARSLVNTEAFF.

This clonotype counts as large (0.1 to 1%). The rearrangement joins TRBV11-2 to TRBJ2-1, with TRBD2 identical over 8 bases. This CDR3 is 15 amino acids long. Germline loops: CDR1 SGHAT, CDR2 FQNNGV. The V segment lost 3 bases and the J segment 7 bases; nucleotides outside the gene matches: 8. The chain's CDR3 is CASSFSSGSANEQFF. DNA of the CDR3: TGTGCCAGCAGCTTCTCCAGCGGGAGTGCGAATGAGCAGTTCTTC.

This clonotype was observed a handful of times. The chain employs TRBV5-1 and TRBJ2-7, with D unclear. The CDR3 is 14 amino acids. Trimming removed 1 base at V and 2 bases at J, with 10 bases between. The germline V gene has CDR1 SGHRS and CDR2 YFSETQ. The CDR3, as DNA: TGCGCCAGCAGCTTGAGGACGGACCCCTACGAGCAGTACTTC. Its protein is CASSLRTDPYEQYF.

The V and J genes are TRBV12-3 or TRBV12-4 and TRBJ2-3; TRBD2 aligns across 12 bases. After removal of 7 bases from V and 2 bases from J, the junction contained 7 bases not matched to a gene. The CDR3 spans 16 residues. CDR3: CASNPGLAGTTDTQYF. CDR3 bases: TGTGCCAGCAACCCTGGACTAGCGGGAACCACAGATACGCAGTATTTT.

This clonotype has ten or more counts. The chain uses TRBV20-1 and TRBJ1-2; the D gene is possibly TRBD1 (5 bases). Germline CDR1 reads DFQATT; CDR2 reads SNEGSKA (reference sequence). V lost 6 bases to trimming and J lost 5 bases, with 28 bases between them. This CDR3 comprises 17 residues. The CDR3 nucleotides are TGCAGTGCCAAAACCGATTCGGGGACGGCCGTACATTATGGCTACACCTTC. Its translation: CSAKTDSGTAVHYGYTF.

As regards this clonotype: The junction departs from germline at one end; a sequencing error may be responsible. This chain joins TRBV20-1 and TRBJ1-1; D remains ambiguous. This CDR3 is 13 amino acids long. The V gene's germline CDR1 is DFQATT and CDR2 SNEGSKA (reference sequence). The CDR3 nucleotides read TGTAGTGCTAGAGATCTGAGAGGGAGTGAAGCTTTCTTT. Encoded protein: CSARDLRGSEAFF.

In regard to this clonotype: No conserved phenylalanine or tryptophan is present at the end of the CDR3, so a read error is the likely explanation. The chain couples TRBV11-3 to TRBJ2-7, with TRBD2 as a possible D gene (6 bases). The CDR3 runs to 15 residues. V was clipped by 4 bases and J by 0 bases, with 13 bases between them. Germline assignment: CDR1 SGHNT and CDR2 YENEEA. The CDR3 DNA is TGTGCCAGCAGCTCAAAGGCCGGGAGCTCCTACGAGCAGTACTAT. As protein: CASSSKAGSSYEQYY.

The chain has TRBV6-5 and TRBJ2-1; maybe TRBD2 (6 bases). This CDR3 spans 14 amino acids. Germline lookup yields CDR1 MNHEY and CDR2 SVGAGI. The V gene lost 3 bases and the J gene lost 9 bases, with 15 bases spanning the gap. The DNA for the CDR3 is TGTGCCAGCAGTTATTCGGACTACAGGAGTGAGCAGTTCTTC. It codes for CASSYSDYRSEQFF.

The V gene is TRBV20-1, the J gene TRBJ2-1; D unclear. Per germline, CDR1 DFQATT and CDR2 SNEGSKA (reference sequence). The CDR3 contains 11 residues. V was trimmed by 0 bases and J by 12 bases, leaving 9 bases between them. For the CDR3, the DNA is TGCAGTGCTAGAGATTACTATTCGCAGTTCTTC. Its protein is CSARDYYSQFF.

In its sample, this clonotype was seen many times. The rearrangement uses TRBV6-5 and TRBJ2-3; D ambiguous. Germline CDR1 is MNHEY and CDR2 is SVGAGI. The CDR3 contains 14 residues. V lost 5 bases and J 3 bases, leaving 12 bases between the germline ends. The CDR3 sequence is CASSKTRKTDTQYF. Here the CDR3 DNA reads TGTGCCAGCAGTAAGACCCGGAAAACAGATACGCAGTATTTT.

The table lists this clonotype with a few counts. The chain recombines TRBV29-1 with TRBJ1-1, with D perhaps TRBD1 (5 bases). V was pared by 7 bases and J by 3 bases, with 21 bases between. The length of the CDR3 is 15 residues. In germline, CDR1 is SQVTM, CDR2 ANQGSEA. CDR3 nucleotides: TGCAGCGCCCTGGGGAGCGGGGGAACAGACACTGAAGCTTTCTTT. This gives the protein CSALGSGGTDTEAFF.

This rearrangement joins TRBV7-9 to TRBJ2-1; unclear D gene. This CDR3 spans 16 amino acids. The germline V and J ends were trimmed by 3 bases and 5 bases, with 17 bases remaining between them. The germline V gene has CDR1 SEHNR and CDR2 FQNEAQ (reference sequence). The CDR3 bases are TGTGCCAGCAGCTTGCAGTTTGTACAGACCAACAATGAGCAGTTCTTC. Protein: CASSLQFVQTNNEQFF.

Details on this clonotype: One end of the junction does not line up with germline, which may come from a read error. J is TRBJ2-3 and V is TRBV11-2; D unclear. Germline loops: CDR1 SGHAT, CDR2 FQNNGV. This CDR3 has 13 amino acids. CDR3 nucleotides: TGTGCCAGCAGCTTAGAAGGGAAAGATACACAGAATTTT. This encodes CASSLEGKDTQNF.

This clonotype has only a few counts. This may arise from a read error, as a much more abundant clone is one base away. The V and J genes are TRBV20-1 and TRBJ2-1; D may be TRBD2 (5 bases). Germline V gives CDR1 DFQATT, CDR2 SNEGSKA (reference sequence). The CDR3 loop spans 14 amino acids. The CDR3, as DNA: TGCAGTGCTAGATTTTGGAGGTCCTACAATAAGCAGTTCTTC. Protein sequence: CSARFWRSYNKQFF.

Concerning this clonotype itself: This likely comes from a read error, as the CDR3 has no conserved phenylalanine or tryptophan at its end. The chain recombines TRBV20-1 with TRBJ2-5; D gene uncertain. V shed 1 base and J shed 5 bases, with 11 bases lying between them. Germline CDR1 and CDR2: DFQATT and SNEGSKA (reference sequence). The CDR3 sequence is 13 residues long. CDR3 sequence reads: CSARGMGAETQYS. Written as DNA, the CDR3 is TGCAGTGCTAGAGGAATGGGCGCGGAGACCCAGTACTCC.

A note on this clonotype: Relative to the germline gene, one junction end is altered; a read error may explain this. The chain uses TRBV24-1 and TRBJ2-2; D unclear. The CDR3 has 13 amino acids. Germline V CDR1 and CDR2: KGHDR, SFDVKD. The CDR3 nucleotides read TGTGTCACCTCTCTCCCGGACACCGGGGAGCTGTTTTTT. Amino acid sequence: CVTSLPDTGELFF.

Of note for this clonotype: Relative to the germline gene, one junction end is altered; a read error may explain this. This chain joins TRBV19 and TRBJ1-1; D gene uncertain. The CDR3 has 13 amino acids. Germline CDR1 reads LNHDA; CDR2 reads SQIVND (reference sequence). Written as DNA, the CDR3 is TGTGACAGTAGTAAGTCGGGCTACGAGAAAGCTTTCTTT. This codes for CDSSKSGYEKAFF.